Listed below are T cell receptor beta chains from one sample, sequenced in a study of T-cell memory formation after mild COVID-19. TCRdb analysed the 5' RACE reads with MiXCR anew, one entry per CDR3 protein. The table includes about 190,000 distinct CDR3 sequences, around 20% detected once. Input material: PBMCs or a T cell subset sorted from them (not recorded which). These TCRs come from an adult woman who had mild COVID-19 (a few samples of this study predate the infection). Cell type and time point are not known. CDR3s include the opening cysteine and the closing phenylalanine or tryptophan. Fields, in order: D gene, J gene, V gene, CDR3 protein. D genes are given only for firm matches.

. | TRBJ1-1 | TRBV12-3/TRBV12-4 | CASSRGPREAFF
. | TRBJ2-3 | TRBV6-5 | CASIPTGATDTQYF
TRBD1 | TRBJ1-4 | TRBV24-1 | CATSEPPGDRGEKLFF
. | TRBJ1-1 | TRBV30 | CAWSDGQRNTEAFF
. | TRBJ2-7 | TRBV12-3/TRBV12-4 | CASSFRYEQYF
. | TRBJ1-2 | TRBV10-3 | CAISSGERRAGYTF
TRBD2 | TRBJ2-7 | TRBV7-6 | CASSSLAGTYEQYF
TRBD2 | TRBJ2-1 | TRBV20-1 | CSASIPSGPYNEQFF
TRBD1 | TRBJ1-1 | TRBV4-1 | CASSQVGTGSTEAFF
. | TRBJ1-1 | TRBV12-3/TRBV12-4 | CASSLLRPGNTEAFF
TRBD1 | TRBJ1-1 | TRBV6-6 | CASNPRGQGARTEAFF
. | TRBJ2-5 | TRBV20-1 | CSASSGSETQYF
. | TRBJ2-1 | TRBV5-1 | CASSSGASVGNEQFF
TRBD1 | TRBJ2-7 | TRBV7-2 | CASSPQGIGEQYF